This is a list of T cell receptor beta chains from one sample in a study of chemoradiotherapy in HPV16-positive cancers. TCRdb's table, derived via immunoSEQ multiplex PCR, lists solely in-frame clones and lacks some. The data contain around 30,000 clones, over 80% of them singletons. Here the sequenced sample was blood, taken from a patient who underwent chemoradiotherapy. The receptors were sampled from a human donor with HPV-associated anogenital cancer. Both conserved end residues are part of each CDR3. Fields, in order: clone size, J gene, V gene, D gene, CDR3 protein, CDR3 DNA. A D gene is named only where the DNA matches it firmly. Size is stated for part of the rows, as once, few or many counts, or as a class when the clone is expanded.

.,TRBJ1-1,TRBV19,.,CASSMPRQITEAFF,TGTGCCAGTAGTATGCCGAGACAGATAACTGAAGCTTTCTTT
.,TRBJ2-1,TRBV7-2,TRBD2,CASSSLPPGLASYNEQFF,TGTGCCAGCAGCTCGTTACCACCGGGACTAGCGTCCTACAATGAGCAGTTCTTC
.,TRBJ1-6,TRBV5-1,TRBD1,CASSRDRGRYNSPLHF,TGCGCCAGCAGCCGAGACAGGGGCCGATATAATTCACCCCTCCACTTT
.,TRBJ2-7,TRBV4-1,TRBD1,CASSPRQGAATEQYF,TGCGCCAGCAGCCCTAGACAGGGGGCAGCTACCGAGCAGTACTTC
.,TRBJ2-3,TRBV7-2,.,CASSLRQGTDTQYF,TGTGCCAGCAGCCTTCGACAAGGTACAGATACGCAGTATTTT
.,TRBJ1-6,TRBV7-8,TRBD1,CASSFRDRSYSPLHF,TGTGCCAGCAGCTTTAGGGACAGGTCCTATTCACCCCTCCACTTT
.,TRBJ2-1,TRBV4-3,TRBD1,CASSQEWDSYNEQFF,TGCGCCAGCAGCCAAGAATGGGACAGTTACAATGAGCAGTTCTTC
.,TRBJ1-5,TRBV27,.,CATGTNQPQHF,TGTGCCACCGGTACCAATCAGCCCCAGCATTTT
.,TRBJ1-1,TRBV11-1,.,CASSLEPGPVEAFF,TGTGCCAGCAGCTTAGAGCCGGGACCGGTGGAAGCTTTCTTT
once,TRBJ2-4,TRBV30,TRBD1,CAWSAKGAAKNIQYF,TGTGCCTGGAGTGCTAAGGGGGCCGCCAAAAACATTCAGTACTTC
.,TRBJ1-6,TRBV11-1,.,CASSARLARSYNSPLHF,TGTGCCAGCAGCGCCCGACTAGCGAGGTCCTATAATTCACCCCTCCACTTT
once,TRBJ1-2,TRBV6-6,.,CASSYLGTYGYTF,TGTGCCAGCAGTTACCTAGGGACTTATGGCTACACCTTC
.,TRBJ1-2,TRBV9,.,CASSVGRNYGYTF,TGTGCCAGCAGCGTAGGCAGGAACTATGGCTACACCTTC
.,TRBJ1-2,TRBV18,.,CASSPPGTGVYGYTF,TGTGCCAGCTCACCACCGGGCACAGGCGTCTATGGCTACACCTTC
.,TRBJ1-1,TRBV15,.,CATSSDRNTEAFF,TGTGCCACCAGTTCAGACAGGAACACTGAAGCTTTCTTT
.,TRBJ2-2,TRBV13,.,CASGTRGLRSTGELFF,TGTGCCAGCGGCACGAGGGGCCTTAGGAGCACCGGGGAGCTGTTTTTT
once,TRBJ2-3,TRBV6-6,TRBD1,CATSGQGALDTQYF,TGCGCTACGTCGGGACAGGGGGCGCTTGATACGCAGTATTTT
.,TRBJ2-7,TRBV6-1,TRBD2,CASSEPRQAGGYEQYF,TGTGCCAGCAGTGAACCCCGCCAGGCGGGGGGCTACGAGCAGTACTTC
.,TRBJ2-7,TRBV5-1,TRBD1,CASSLVGQGWTEQYF,TGCGCCAGCAGCTTGGTAGGACAGGGATGGACCGAGCAGTACTTC
.,TRBJ2-7,TRBV7-6,.,CASSLGGGRSYEQYF,TGTGCCAGCAGTCTTGGGGGGGGGCGCTCCTACGAGCAGTACTTC
.,TRBJ1-6,TRBV4-1,.,CASSHHARGGDNSPLHF,TGCGCCAGCAGCCATCACGCCCGGGGGGGTGACAATTCACCCCTCCACTTT
.,TRBJ2-7,TRBV6-5,TRBD2,CASSTSGGTYEQYF,TGTGCCAGCAGTACTAGCGGGGGGACGTACGAGCAGTACTTC
.,TRBJ2-7,TRBV2,.,CASIGPGGYSYEQYF,TGTGCCAGCATAGGCCCCGGGGGTTACTCCTACGAGCAGTACTTC
.,TRBJ1-2,TRBV7-8,.,CASSLAGQHYGYTF,TGTGCCAGCAGCTTAGCGGGCCAGCACTATGGCTACACCTTC
.,TRBJ1-2,TRBV7-6,TRBD1,CASSLRRDRLRYGYTF,TGTGCCAGCAGCTTAAGACGGGACAGGCTCCGCTATGGCTACACCTTC
once,TRBJ2-7,TRBV30,.,CAWSRGRKGVEQYF,TGTGCCTGGAGTCGGGGAAGAAAAGGAGTCGAGCAGTACTTC
.,TRBJ1-4,TRBV7-9,.,CASSFRGARAGNEKLFF,TGTGCCAGCAGCTTTAGAGGGGCCAGGGCAGGGAATGAAAAACTGTTTTTT
few,TRBJ1-1,TRBV30,.,CAWRRQVNTEAFF,TGTGCCTGGAGGAGACAGGTGAACACTGAAGCTTTCTTT
.,TRBJ1-4,TRBV4-2,TRBD1,CASSPAADRGRDEKLFF,TGTGCCAGCAGCCCCGCCGCTGACAGGGGACGGGATGAAAAACTGTTTTTT
.,TRBJ2-7,TRBV27,.,CASSIITGRWVYEQYF,TGTGCCAGCAGTATAATAACGGGACGGTGGGTCTACGAGCAGTACTTC
.,TRBJ2-2,TRBV25-1,TRBD1,CASSPRTGLTGELFF,TGTGCCAGCAGCCCTAGGACAGGGCTAACCGGGGAGCTGTTTTTT
.,TRBJ2-5,TRBV4-2,TRBD2,CASSQETASGGVGCQETQYF,TGTGCCAGCAGCCAAGAGACCGCTAGCGGGGGGGTGGGGTGTCAAGAGACCCAGTACTTC